This passage covers 15 T cell receptor beta chains from one sample sequenced in a study of blood T cell repertoires in COVID-19. The data were produced by immunoSEQ multiplex PCR, yet TCRdb's version contains in-frame clones alone and is incomplete. Here the sample spans 25,000 to 40,000 clones, 85% to 90% being singletons. The sample comprised peripheral blood. These receptor sequences come from a human donor in a cohort sampled during active COVID-19.

This clone was seen only a few times. The CDR3 reads CASTLGTPSGNTIYF. The CDR3 bases are TGTGCCAGCACCCTAGGCACCCCATCTGGAAACACCATATATTTT. The chain links TRBV5-5 to TRBJ1-3; D is undetermined. From germline, CDR1 is SGHKS and CDR2 YYEKEE (reference sequence). The CDR3 sequence is 15 residues long. V lost 6 bases, J lost 1 base, and 14 bases lay in between.

The chain couples TRBV6-1 to TRBJ1-6, with TRBD1 as a possible D gene (6 bases). CDR1 is MNHNS, CDR2 SASEGT, per germline. With 1 base removed from V and 0 bases from J, the gap between germline ends came to 10 bases. The CDR3 sequence is 17 residues long. The DNA for the CDR3 is TGTGCCAGCAGTGAAGTGGGAGGGGGCTCCTATAATTCACCCCTCCACTTT. Translated, it gives CASSEVGGGSYNSPLHF.

This clone came up a few times. The gene calls are TRBV19 and TRBJ2-7, with 8 bases matching TRBD1. J was trimmed by 0 bases and V by 6 bases; bases with no gene match: 7. This CDR3 is 15 amino acids long. Germline V gene sequence: CDR1 LNHDA, CDR2 SQIVND (reference sequence). CDR3 sequence (DNA): TGTGCCAGTAGAGAGGGGACAGGAAACTCCTACGAGCAGTACTTC. Protein product: CASREGTGNSYEQYF.

This chain's CDR3 is CAFTSGRSTDTQYF. The CDR3 region has the DNA TGTGCCTTTACTAGCGGGAGGAGCACAGATACGCAGTATTTT. The chain recombines TRBV30 with TRBJ2-3; the match to TRBD2 covers 12 bases. V was clipped by 7 bases and J by 0 bases; unmatched bases: 2. This CDR3 contains 14 residues. CDR1 and CDR2 (germline): GTSNPN, SVGIG (reference sequence).

The V call is TRBV29-1, the J call TRBJ2-1, with 14 bases fitting TRBD2. This CDR3 has 17 amino acids. Germline lookup yields CDR1 SQVTM and CDR2 ANQGSEA. J was trimmed by 7 bases and V by 4 bases; bases with no gene match: 12. This chain's CDR3 is CSVVGAGTSGSTNEQFF. The CDR3 DNA is TGCAGCGTTGTAGGCGCGGGGACTAGCGGGAGTACAAATGAGCAGTTCTTC.

The V and J genes are TRBV12-3 or TRBV12-4 and TRBJ2-7; TRBD1 matches 7 bases. CDR3 length: 13 amino acids. With V trimmed by 5 bases and J by 9 bases, 10 bases remained unmatched. The CDR3 DNA reads TGTGCCAGCAGTACGGGACAGCCGGAGGTGCAGTACTTC. Amino acids: CASSTGQPEVQYF.

This chain's CDR3 is CASSVDHESQPQHF. CDR3 sequence (DNA): TGTGCCAGCAGCGTAGATCATGAGAGTCAGCCCCAGCATTTT. This chain uses TRBV9 with TRBJ1-5; D call uncertain. Looked up from germline, CDR1 is SGDLS and CDR2 is YYNGEE. The V end lost 0 bases, the J end lost 6 bases, and 10 bases lay between the germline ends. This CDR3 is built from 14 residues.

V gene TRBV4-1 combines with J gene TRBJ2-1, with a tentative D call TRBD1 (5 bases). Germline V gene data show CDR1 as MGHRA and CDR2 as YSYEKL. The CDR3 spans 14 residues. V was pared by 4 bases and J by 9 bases, with 16 bases between. CDR3 amino acids: CASSPEARAGEQFF. The CDR3 nucleotides are TGCGCCAGCAGCCCCGAAGCCAGGGCAGGTGAGCAGTTCTTC.

The chain is built from TRBV2 and TRBJ2-1, with 7 bases that match TRBD1. This CDR3 is built from 15 residues. Per the germline V gene, CDR1 is SNHLY and CDR2 is FYNNEI. J was trimmed by 3 bases and V by 3 bases; bases with no gene match: 5. The CDR3 reads CASSEQTGSYNEQFF. The CDR3 DNA is TGTGCCAGCAGTGAGCAGACAGGGAGCTACAATGAGCAGTTCTTC.

The chain is built from TRBV20-1 and TRBJ1-2; D unclear. V lost 6 bases, J lost 8 bases, and 13 bases lay in between. The CDR3 is made up of 11 amino acids. Germline V gives CDR1 DFQATT, CDR2 SNEGSKA (reference sequence). CDR3 bases: TGCAGTGCCCTTGATCTGGGCGGCTACACCTTC. Protein: CSALDLGGYTF.

Notes on this clone: Its ends do not fully match the called genes, so a read error is possible. The chain carries TRBV7-8 and TRBJ2-1; 14 positions match TRBD2. The length of the CDR3 is 19 residues. Per germline, CDR1 SGHVS and CDR2 FQNEAQ. The CDR3 loop is CARRRPGLAGAHSYNEQFF. The CDR3 DNA follows: TGCGCCCGCCGCCGACCGGGACTAGCGGGAGCCCACTCCTACAATGAGCAGTTCTTC.

J is TRBJ2-1 and V is TRBV5-1; 7 bases are a match to TRBD2. V shed 4 bases and J 0 bases; nucleotides not matched to a gene: 7. In germline, CDR1 is SGHRS, CDR2 YFSETQ. The CDR3 spans 16 residues. In DNA, the CDR3 is TGCGCCAGCAGCCTCAGCGGGGACCTCTCCTACAATGAGCAGTTCTTC. Its protein is CASSLSGDLSYNEQFF.

Here the CDR3 reads CASSSLGGETQYF. DNA of the CDR3: TGTGCCAGCAGCTCCCTGGGCGGGGAGACCCAGTACTTC. This chain links TRBV13 with TRBJ2-5; the D gene is possibly TRBD2 (5 bases). The germline V and J ends were trimmed by 4 bases and 5 bases, with 11 bases remaining between them. CDR1 and CDR2 (germline): PRHDT, FYEKMQ (reference sequence). The length of the CDR3 is 13 residues.

The rearrangement uses TRBV5-1 and TRBJ1-3; 11 positions match TRBD1. J gave up 11 bases and V 4 bases, and 8 bases lay outside the gene matches. Per the germline V gene, CDR1 is SGHRS and CDR2 is YFSETQ. This CDR3 is built from 14 residues. CDR3 sequence (DNA): TGCGCCAGCAGCAAAGGGACAGGGGGGATCTCCATATATTTT. Translated, it gives CASSKGTGGISIYF.

V is TRBV2 and J is TRBJ2-7; D is possibly TRBD1 (7 bases). Germline-derived CDR1 and CDR2 are SNHLY and FYNNEI. This CDR3 is 12 amino acids long. V lost 2 bases and J 6 bases, leaving 8 bases between the germline ends. The CDR3 bases are TGTGCCAGCAGTGAACAGGGGGGCGAGCAGTACTTC. Residues: CASSEQGGEQYF.